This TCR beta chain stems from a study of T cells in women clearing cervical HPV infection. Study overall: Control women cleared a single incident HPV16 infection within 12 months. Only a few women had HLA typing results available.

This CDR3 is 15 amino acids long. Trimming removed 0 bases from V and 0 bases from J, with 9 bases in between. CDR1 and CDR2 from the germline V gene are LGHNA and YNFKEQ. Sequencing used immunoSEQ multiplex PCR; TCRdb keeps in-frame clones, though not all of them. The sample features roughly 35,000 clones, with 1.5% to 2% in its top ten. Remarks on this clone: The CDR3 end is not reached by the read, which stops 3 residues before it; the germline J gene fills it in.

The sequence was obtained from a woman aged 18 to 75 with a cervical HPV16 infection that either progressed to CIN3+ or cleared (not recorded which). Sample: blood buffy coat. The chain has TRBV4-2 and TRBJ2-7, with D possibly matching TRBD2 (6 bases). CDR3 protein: CASSQEPTSSYEQYF. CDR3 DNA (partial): TGTGCCAGCAGCCAAGAGCCGACTAGCTCCTACGAG.